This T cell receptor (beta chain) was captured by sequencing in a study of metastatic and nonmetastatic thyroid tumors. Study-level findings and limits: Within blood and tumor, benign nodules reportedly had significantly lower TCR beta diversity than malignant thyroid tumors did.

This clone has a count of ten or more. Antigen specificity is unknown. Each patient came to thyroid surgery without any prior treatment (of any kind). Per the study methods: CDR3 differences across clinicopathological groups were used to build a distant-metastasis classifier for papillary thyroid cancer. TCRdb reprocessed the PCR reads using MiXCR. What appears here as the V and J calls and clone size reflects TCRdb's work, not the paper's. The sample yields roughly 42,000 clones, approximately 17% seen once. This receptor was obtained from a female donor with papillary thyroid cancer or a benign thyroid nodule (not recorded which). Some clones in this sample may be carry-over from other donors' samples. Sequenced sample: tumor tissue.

This chain's CDR3 is CASSPHRSQSSYNSPLHF. In nucleotides, the CDR3 is TGTGCCAGCAGCCCCCATCGCTCACAGAGCTCCTATAATTCACCCCTCCACTTT. This chain connects TRBV7-8 to TRBJ1-6; D unresolved. The V and J ends lost 5 bases and 0 bases respectively, with 17 bases between them. The germline V gene has CDR1 SGHVS and CDR2 FQNEAQ. The CDR3 spans 18 residues.